One sample yielded the 25 T cell receptor beta chains listed below, sequenced in a study of T cell responses to AZD1222 COVID-19 vaccine. The data were produced by immunoSEQ multiplex PCR, yet TCRdb's version contains in-frame clones alone and is incomplete. The table lists some 72,000 clones, under 95% of them singletons, with 7% to 8.5% in the top ten. The sequenced sample was peripheral blood, obtained on day 0 of MenACWY control vaccination. Receptor source: an adult in good health.

The V call is TRBV7-2, the J call TRBJ2-1; 10 positions match TRBD2. V dropped 2 bases and J dropped 1; count of bases not matched to a gene: 8. Germline-derived CDR1 and CDR2 are SGHTA and FQGNSA. The CDR3 runs to 18 residues. CDR3 sequence reads: CASSLPSGGALSYNEQFF. CDR3 nucleotide sequence: TGTGCCAGCAGCTTACCCAGCGGGGGGGCCTTATCCTACAATGAGCAGTTCTTC.

The chain is built from TRBV7-9 and TRBJ2-2; no definite D call. Germline V gene sequence: CDR1 SEHNR, CDR2 FQNEAQ (reference sequence). The CDR3 sequence is 12 residues long. Trimming removed 5 bases at V and 0 bases at J, with 1 base between. Here the CDR3 reads CASSTNTGELFF. The CDR3 DNA is TGTGCCAGCAGCACGAACACCGGGGAGCTGTTTTTT.

The V and J genes are TRBV6-6 and TRBJ2-5, with 9 bases aligning to TRBD1. CDR3 length: 16 residues. J lost 1 base, V lost 5 bases, and 8 bases had no gene match. CDR1 is MNHNY and CDR2 is SVGAGI in the germline V gene (reference sequence). CDR3 nucleotides: TGTGCCAGCAGTCTTATACCGGGACAGGGCCAAGAGACCCAGTACTTC. It translates to CASSLIPGQGQETQYF.

The rearrangement uses TRBV12-3 or TRBV12-4 and TRBJ2-7, with D possibly being TRBD1 (5 bases). V was shortened by 6 bases and J by 3 bases, with 6 bases between the two germline ends. The CDR3 spans 11 residues. The CDR3 DNA reads as TGTGCCAGCAGAGACAGCTACGAGCAGTACTTC. Protein product: CASRDSYEQYF.

The chain recombines TRBV6-5 with TRBJ1-2; D is ambiguous. The CDR3 runs 12 residues. Between the trimmed V and J ends, which lost 8 bases and 2 bases, there was a span of 9 bases. Looked up from germline, CDR1 is MNHEY and CDR2 is SVGAGI. Written as DNA, the CDR3 is TGTGCCAGCGGGTCCCAGAACTATGGCTACACCTTC. Residues: CASGSQNYGYTF.

The V call is TRBV9, the J call TRBJ2-1, with D perhaps matching TRBD2 (5 bases). The CDR3 is 15 residues long. V lost 0 bases and J lost 2, with 9 bases in between. The germline gives CDR1 SGDLS, CDR2 YYNGEE. The DNA of the CDR3 is TGTGCCAGCAGCGTAGTTGCGGGTACCTACAATGAGCAGTTCTTC. Its translation: CASSVVAGTYNEQFF.

J is TRBJ2-7 and V is TRBV7-2, with D maybe TRBD1 (5 bases). Germline V CDR1 and CDR2: SGHTA, FQGNSA. The V end lost 1 base, the J end lost 3 bases, and 16 bases lay between the germline ends. The CDR3 has 16 amino acids. The CDR3 spells CASSLEGAGFVYEQYF. CDR3 in DNA: TGTGCCAGCAGCTTAGAGGGTGCAGGGTTCGTCTACGAGCAGTACTTC.

The chain is built from TRBV4-1 and TRBJ1-3; 7 nucleotides line up with TRBD1. Trimming at V came to 4 bases and at J to 0 bases, leaving 6 bases not matched to a gene. The CDR3 consists of 16 residues. Germline V gene sequence: CDR1 MGHRA, CDR2 YSYEKL. The CDR3 is CASSREGQFSGNTIYF. The CDR3 DNA is TGCGCCAGCAGCCGAGAGGGACAGTTCTCTGGAAACACCATATATTTT.

This chain joins TRBV11-2 and TRBJ2-1, with 12 bases matching TRBD2. Germline assignment: CDR1 SGHAT and CDR2 FQNNGV. V shed 8 bases and J 7 bases; nucleotides not matched to a gene: 6. The CDR3 has 14 amino acids. CDR3 sequence reads: CASGLLAGGNEQFF. The CDR3 DNA is TGTGCCAGCGGCCTACTAGCGGGGGGAAATGAGCAGTTCTTC.

The chain carries TRBV28 and TRBJ2-4; D perhaps matches TRBD2 (5 bases). This CDR3 region has 15 residues. V was trimmed by 5 bases and J by 0 bases, leaving 11 bases between them. The germline gives CDR1 MDHEN, CDR2 SYDVKM. Here the CDR3 reads CASSPGSAAKNIQYF. CDR3 nucleotides: TGTGCCAGCAGTCCTGGGAGTGCAGCCAAAAACATTCAGTACTTC.

This clone appeared once. The chain recombines TRBV19 with TRBJ2-7; a possible D gene is TRBD2 (6 bases). This CDR3 has 17 amino acids. V lost 5 bases, J lost 3 bases, and 23 bases lay in between. Germline values: CDR1 LNHDA, CDR2 SQIVND (reference sequence). The CDR3 sequence is CASSPSGGAAGGYEQYF. CDR3 DNA: TGTGCCAGTAGTCCCTCGGGTGGGGCAGCCGGGGGCTACGAGCAGTACTTC.

V and J are TRBV3-1 (or the pseudogene TRBV3-2) and TRBJ1-5; D call uncertain. Trimming removed 1 base at V and 7 bases at J, with 11 bases between. There are 14 residues in the CDR3. CDR1 is LGHDT and CDR2 is YNNKEL in the germline V gene (reference sequence). Here the CDR3 DNA reads TGTGCCAGCAGCCAAGGGCTCAGTGAACAGCCCCAGCATTTT. Translating gives CASSQGLSEQPQHF.

The chain is built from TRBV10-1 and TRBJ2-3, with 8 bases matching TRBD2. J gave up 1 base and V 2 bases, and 5 bases lay outside the gene matches. The CDR3 has 16 amino acids. The germline gives CDR1 WNHNN, CDR2 SYGVQD (reference sequence). Here the CDR3 reads CASSETSGYRTDTQYF. As DNA, the CDR3 is TGCGCCAGCAGTGAGACTAGCGGCTACCGCACAGATACGCAGTATTTT.

The J gene is TRBJ1-4, the V gene TRBV5-1; D is perhaps TRBD1 (6 bases). Germline CDR1 is SGHRS and CDR2 is YFSETQ. Between the trimmed V and J ends, which lost 0 bases and 0 bases, there was a span of 12 bases. The CDR3 has 17 amino acids. The CDR3 loop is CASSLGGGGPTNEKLFF. DNA for the CDR3: TGCGCCAGCAGCTTGGGAGGCGGGGGCCCAACTAATGAAAAACTGTTTTTT.

The gene calls are TRBV30 and TRBJ2-4; D possibly corresponds to TRBD1 (6 bases). Germline V CDR1 and CDR2: GTSNPN, SVGIG (reference sequence). V lost 7 bases, J lost 0 bases, and 13 bases lay in between. The CDR3 is made up of 14 amino acids. This CDR3 is CAYQQGLAKNIQYF. In DNA, the CDR3 is TGTGCCTACCAACAGGGTCTAGCCAAAAACATTCAGTACTTC.

This sequence joins TRBV24-1 and TRBJ2-2; the D is unclear. The CDR3 length is 15 residues. Germline V CDR1 and CDR2: KGHDR, SFDVKD. Trimming took 4 bases from V and 1 from J, leaving 9 bases between them. The CDR3 DNA follows: TGTGCCACCAGTGACAGGCGGCAGAACACCGGGGAGCTGTTTTTT. This codes for CATSDRRQNTGELFF.

The chain's CDR3 is CASSLHSAKNSPLHF. The CDR3, as DNA: TGTGCCAGCAGTTTACACAGTGCTAAAAATTCACCCCTCCACTTT. V is TRBV6-5 and J is TRBJ1-6; the D is unclear. Germline lookup yields CDR1 MNHEY and CDR2 SVGAGI. CDR3 size: 15 residues. V dropped 4 bases and J dropped 7 bases, with 14 bases sitting between them.

This clone turned up a few times. This sequence joins TRBV28 and TRBJ1-2, with 8 bases lining up with TRBD1. J lost 10 bases, V lost 6 bases, and 1 base had no gene match. CDR3 length: 10 residues. Germline-derived CDR1 and CDR2 are MDHEN and SYDVKM. CDR3 region: CASRDRDYTF. The CDR3 coding sequence is TGTGCCAGCAGGGACAGGGACTACACCTTC.

The chain uses TRBV20-1 and TRBJ2-7; D remains unclear. From germline, CDR1 is DFQATT and CDR2 SNEGSKA (reference sequence). V was clipped by 1 base and J by 4 bases, with 5 bases between them. The CDR3 runs to 11 residues. As DNA, the CDR3 is TGCAGTGCTAGAGCGGAGTACGAGCAGTACTTC. It codes for CSARAEYEQYF.

The gene calls are TRBV7-3 and TRBJ2-5, with TRBD1 as a possible D gene (6 bases). The germline CDR1 and CDR2 sequences are SGHTA and FQGTGA. V lost 8 bases, J lost 5 bases, and 21 bases lay in between. The CDR3 is 15 amino acids. The chain's CDR3 is CASARRAGVSETQYF. The DNA for the CDR3 is TGTGCCAGCGCGAGGCGGGCAGGGGTCAGCGAGACCCAGTACTTC. Full variable domain (remainder filled in from reference TRBV7-3 and TRBJ2-5): GAGVSQTPSNKVTEKGKYVELRCDPISGHTALYWYRQSLGQGPEFLIYFQGTGAADDSGLPNDRFFAVRPEGSVSTLKIQRTERGDSAVYLCASARRAGVSETQYFGPGTRLLVL.

This chain uses TRBV18 with TRBJ2-2; 7 bases are a match to TRBD2. After removal of 5 bases from V and 1 base from J, the junction contained 7 bases not matched to a gene. The germline V gene encodes CDR1 KGHSH and CDR2 LQKENI. The CDR3 totals 16 residues. The DNA for the CDR3 is TGTGCCAGCTCAGATACCGGGACTAAGAACACCGGGGAGCTGTTTTTT. This translates into CASSDTGTKNTGELFF.

This clone has a handful of counts. The chain recombines TRBV7-5 with TRBJ2-1; the tabulated D call, TRBD2, remains unverified against the DNA. TRBV7-5 is a documented pseudogene. The CDR3 extends over 16 amino acids. The CDR3 coding sequence is TGTGCCAGAAGCACTAGGACCCTGAACTCCTACAATGAGCAGTTCTTC. This encodes CARSTRTLNSYNEQFF.

The chain couples TRBV18 to TRBJ1-2; D possibly corresponds to TRBD1 (5 bases). Germline loops: CDR1 KGHSH, CDR2 LQKENI. Trimming cost V 0 bases and J 2 bases, with 7 bases left between them. The CDR3 covers 14 residues. CDR3 sequence (DNA): TGTGCCAGCTCACCACCGAACAGGAACTATGGCTACACCTTC. Its protein product is CASSPPNRNYGYTF.

The chain is built from TRBV24-1 and TRBJ2-3, with no clear D. V gave up 5 bases and J gave up 2 bases, with 7 bases separating them. CDR1 and CDR2 from the germline V gene are KGHDR and SFDVKD. The CDR3 is made up of 13 amino acids. The CDR3 DNA follows: TGTGCCACCAGTGCCCCTCTCACAGATACGCAGTATTTT. Translation: CATSAPLTDTQYF.

V and J are TRBV19 and TRBJ2-1; D unresolved. Deletions cut 6 bases from V and 7 bases from J, with 13 bases between. The CDR3 is 13 amino acids. Germline CDR1 LNHDA, CDR2 SQIVND (reference sequence). The CDR3 region has the DNA TGTGCCAGTAGGTCCTCCGGCCTAAATGAGCAGTTCTTC. Amino acid sequence: CASRSSGLNEQFF.